The rows below give T cell receptor beta chains drawn from one sample of a study of blood T cell repertoires in COVID-19. Some clones are missing from TCRdb's copy, which holds only in-frame ones; the method was immunoSEQ multiplex PCR. The table lists a few hundred thousand clones, more than 75% of them singletons. The sequenced sample was PBMCs or T cells enriched from blood (not recorded which). The receptors shown here come from a woman under 30 who had recovered from COVID-19. Both conserved end residues are part of each CDR3. Each record gives: J gene, D gene, clone size, V gene, CDR3 protein, CDR3 DNA. The D gene is left open where the match is weak. The size entry is marked missing in some rows and otherwise reads once, few, many or a size class.

TRBJ2-1 - once TRBV9 CASSVAVGGSYNEQFF TGTGCCAGCAGCGTAGCTGTCGGGGGTTCCTACAATGAGCAGTTCTTC
TRBJ2-6 - - TRBV28 CASRRGGGGANVLTF TGTGCCAGCAGGCGAGGGGGTGGTGGGGCCAACGTCCTGACTTTC
TRBJ2-5 - - TRBV5-1 CASSSGPKRGETQYF TGCGCCAGCAGCTCCGGGCCCAAAAGGGGAGAGACCCAGTACTTC
TRBJ1-5 TRBD1 few TRBV6-5 CASRGQGRQPQHF TGTGCCAGCAGGGGACAGGGAAGGCAGCCCCAGCATTTT
TRBJ2-3 TRBD1 - TRBV9 CASSLRGTADTQYF TGTGCCAGCAGCCTGAGGGGGACAGCAGATACGCAGTATTTT
TRBJ1-4 - - TRBV7-8 CASSRATNEKLFF TGTGCCAGCAGCCGCGCAACTAATGAAAAACTGTTTTTT
TRBJ2-1 - many TRBV23-1 CASSQEAGVSNEQFF TGCGCCAGCTCTCAAGAGGCAGGGGTGAGCAATGAGCAGTTCTTC
TRBJ2-5 - - TRBV11-2 CASSFGGRETQYF TGTGCCAGCAGCTTCGGGGGGCGAGAGACCCAGTACTTC
TRBJ1-2 - - TRBV5-1 CASSSTREGNPYGYTF TGCGCCAGCAGCTCGACCCGGGAGGGCAACCCCTATGGCTACACCTTC
TRBJ1-1 TRBD1 - TRBV4-2 CASSQGPGGPFF TGTGCCAGCAGCCAAGGACCAGGGGGCCCTTTCTTT
TRBJ2-5 - - TRBV9 CASSASGLQEETQYF TGTGCCAGCAGCGCATCAGGTCTGCAAGAAGAGACCCAGTACTTC
TRBJ1-1 - - TRBV6-2/TRBV6-3 CASSHSSQQGNTEAFF TGTGCCAGCAGTCACTCTAGTCAACAGGGGAACACTGAAGCTTTCTTT
TRBJ2-7 - - TRBV18 CASSLEQPTLSYEQYF TGTGCCAGCTCACTGGAACAGCCAACCCTCAGCTACGAGCAGTACTTC
TRBJ1-1 TRBD1 - TRBV6-5 CASSLGQGTEAFF TGTGCCAGCAGTTTGGGACAGGGCACTGAAGCTTTCTTT
TRBJ1-2 - - TRBV5-1 CASSLARGAYGYTF TGCGCCAGCAGCTTGGCCAGGGGCGCCTATGGCTACACCTTC
TRBJ2-1 - - TRBV6-5 CASTSSNPAGEQFF TGTGCCAGCACGTCATCGAACCCAGCGGGTGAGCAGTTCTTC
TRBJ2-1 TRBD2 once TRBV5-4 CASSSGGDEQFF TGTGCCAGCAGCTCGGGAGGGGATGAGCAGTTCTTC
TRBJ2-1 TRBD2 - TRBV5-1 CASSLATLAGGPYNEQFF TGCGCCAGCAGCTTGGCCACACTAGCGGGGGGGCCTTACAATGAGCAGTTCTTC
TRBJ1-5 - - TRBV19 CASSIGQGGPQHF TGTGCCAGTAGTATTGGGCAAGGGGGACCCCAGCATTTT
TRBJ1-1 - - TRBV7-3 CASSLLGADTEAFF TGTGCCAGCAGCTTACTGGGTGCGGACACTGAAGCTTTCTTT
TRBJ2-5 TRBD1 once TRBV10-3 CAMRQGGGETQYF TGTGCCATGAGACAGGGGGGCGGGGAGACCCAGTACTTC
TRBJ1-3 - - TRBV7-3 CASSLTGRTGLRSGNTIYF TGTGCCAGCAGCTTAACGGGCCGAACAGGCCTCCGCTCTGGAAACACCATATATTTT
TRBJ1-6 - - TRBV14 CASSQDGQGTPLHF TGTGCCAGCAGCCAAGATGGCCAGGGGACACCCCTCCACTTT
TRBJ1-2 - few TRBV12-3/TRBV12-4 CASSLGHNYGYTF TGTGCCAGCAGTTTGGGCCACAACTATGGCTACACCTTC
TRBJ2-5 TRBD1 - TRBV7-7 CASSPGGGLQETQYF TGTGCTAGCAGCCCAGGGGGCGGTTTACAAGAGACCCAGTACTTC
TRBJ1-1 - - TRBV5-1 CASSLEGQGRLGMNTEAFF TGCGCCAGCAGCCTGGAGGGCCAGGGCCGGTTGGGTATGAACACTGAAGCTTTCTTT
TRBJ1-1 TRBD1 - TRBV5-4 CASSQKQGANTEAFF TGTGCCAGCAGCCAAAAACAGGGGGCGAACACTGAAGCTTTCTTT
TRBJ2-1 - - TRBV7-8 CASSLRQGSYNEQFF TGTGCCAGCAGCTTAAGGCAGGGCTCCTACAATGAGCAGTTCTTC
TRBJ1-1 - few TRBV29-1 CSVKLRQANTEAFF TGCAGCGTTAAGTTACGGCAGGCGAACACTGAAGCTTTCTTT
TRBJ2-3 TRBD2 - TRBV30 CAWSEGLAGADTQYF TGTGCCTGGAGTGAGGGACTAGCGGGGGCAGATACGCAGTATTTT